What follows are 27 T cell receptor beta chains derived from one specimen sequenced in a study of human T cells and chemical hapten exposure. Using its own MiXCR run on the RACE reads, TCRdb lists one record per CDR3 protein. There are tens of thousands of distinct CDR3 sequences in the sample; about 6.8% occur only once, and about 1.6% lies in the top ten. The time point: patch test 1, 2 weeks after DPC sensitization. The treatment here: therapeutic diphenylcyclopropenone sensitization with weekly scalp DPC. The sequences come from whole blood, collected in connection with sensitization to the hapten diphenylcyclopropenone (DPC). The receptors stem from a woman in her thirties with alopecia areata. Some clones in this sample may be carry-over from other donors' samples.

The table lists this clonotype with many counts. This chain joins TRBV3-1 and TRBJ1-3; D unclear. The germline V gene has CDR1 LGHDT and CDR2 YNNKEL (reference sequence). Trimming left V 5 bases short and J 2 bases short, with 13 bases between. CDR3 length: 15 residues. The CDR3 nucleotides read TGTGCCAGCAGCTTCCCTTCGGAGGCTGGAAACACCATATATTTT. It yields the protein CASSFPSEAGNTIYF.

This clonotype showed up many times. The chain is built from TRBV14 and TRBJ2-5; tentative D call: TRBD2 (6 bases). Looked up from germline, CDR1 is SGHDN and CDR2 is FVKESK. The CDR3 has 12 amino acids. Trimming removed 4 bases from V and 4 bases from J, with 7 bases in between. The CDR3 region has the DNA TGTGCCAGCAGCCCGGGGGTAGAGACCCAGTACTTC. As protein: CASSPGVETQYF.

This clonotype was seen ten or more times. J is TRBJ2-7 and V is TRBV12-5, with D perhaps being TRBD1 or TRBD2 (5 bases each). The V gene's germline CDR1 is LGHNT and CDR2 FRNRAP. The CDR3 loop spans 12 amino acids. V lost 3 bases and J lost 6, with 9 bases in between. The CDR3 sequence: CASGLVGGEQYF. DNA for the CDR3: TGTGCTAGTGGTTTAGTTGGGGGCGAGCAGTACTTC. Filled out from reference TRBV12-5 and TRBJ2-7, the complete variable domain reads DARVTQTPRHKVTEMGQEVTMRCQPILGHNTVFWYRQTMMQGLELLAYFRNRAPLDDSGMPKDRFSAEMPDATLATLKIQPSEPRDSAVYFCASGLVGGEQYFGPGTRLTVT.

This clonotype turned up a few times. The chain links TRBV20-1 to TRBJ2-7; TRBD1 agrees at 10 bases. Per the germline V gene, CDR1 is DFQATT and CDR2 is SNEGSKA (reference sequence). This CDR3 region has 12 residues. The trim removed 3 bases at V and 6 bases at J, leaving 2 bases unmatched. In nucleotides, the CDR3 is TGCAGTGCTAGGAGGACAGGGGGCGAGCAGTACTTC. Translating gives CSARRTGGEQYF.

The V and J genes are TRBV20-1 and TRBJ1-1; possible D gene TRBD1, 6 bases. CDR1 is DFQATT and CDR2 is SNEGSKA in the germline V gene (reference sequence). This CDR3 is 14 amino acids long. The V and J ends lost 3 bases and 4 bases respectively, with 15 bases between them. The CDR3 region is CSASLTGSGTEAFF. CDR3 nucleotides: TGCAGTGCTAGCCTAACAGGGTCTGGCACTGAAGCTTTCTTT.

This clonotype is categorized as large (0.1 to 1%). The genes are TRBV30 and TRBJ2-6, with D perhaps assigned TRBD1 or TRBD2 (5 bases each). The V and J ends lost 5 bases and 2 bases respectively, with 10 bases between them. In germline, CDR1 is GTSNPN, CDR2 SVGIG (reference sequence). The CDR3 spans 14 residues. Written as DNA, the CDR3 is TGTGCCTGGCAGGGACCTGCTGGGGCCAACGTCCTGACTTTC. Protein sequence: CAWQGPAGANVLTF.

At least ten counts were recorded for this clonotype. This rearrangement joins TRBV3-1 to TRBJ2-7; tentative D call: TRBD2 (5 bases). Trimming took off 4 bases at V and 0 bases at J, with 13 bases between the two ends. The germline gives CDR1 LGHDT, CDR2 YNNKEL (reference sequence). This CDR3 has 15 amino acids. The CDR3 nucleotides read TGTGCCAGCAGCCCCGTGAGGGAAAGCTCCTACGAGCAGTACTTC. Its protein is CASSPVRESSYEQYF.

Concerning this clonotype: A read error may explain this, as a much larger clone is one base away. The genes are TRBV12-3 or TRBV12-4 and TRBJ1-3; unclear D gene. This CDR3 contains 14 residues. Trimming left V 3 bases short and J 1 base short, with 7 bases between. The chain's CDR3 is CASSFGDSGNTIYF. The CDR3, as DNA: TGTGCCAGCAGTTTTGGGGATTCTGGAAACACCATATATTTT.

This clonotype was picked up many times. The V call is TRBV20-1, the J call TRBJ1-1; 10 nucleotides agree with TRBD1. Germline assignment: CDR1 DFQATT and CDR2 SNEGSKA (reference sequence). The trim removed 5 bases at V and 4 bases at J, leaving 7 bases unmatched. CDR3 length: 14 amino acids. The CDR3 sequence is CSARPGQGVTEAFF. In DNA form, the CDR3 reads TGCAGTGCTCGGCCCGGACAGGGGGTCACTGAAGCTTTCTTT.

The V and J genes are TRBV11-2 and TRBJ1-1; D is unclear. CDR3 length: 15 residues. V was trimmed by 5 bases and J by 1 base, leaving 14 bases between them. Germline CDR1 is SGHAT and CDR2 is FQNNGV. This CDR3 is CASSPSSVRNTEAFF. Written as DNA, the CDR3 is TGTGCCAGCAGCCCCTCTTCCGTTAGGAACACTGAAGCTTTCTTT.

Ten or more counts support this clonotype. The chain couples TRBV3-1 to TRBJ2-3; D ambiguous. V lost 1 base, J lost 0 bases, and 8 bases lay in between. This CDR3 comprises 15 residues. Germline CDR1 and CDR2: LGHDT and YNNKEL (reference sequence). Here the CDR3 reads CASSQGVPSTDTQYF. Here the CDR3 DNA reads TGTGCCAGCAGCCAAGGGGTCCCCAGCACAGATACGCAGTATTTT.

The V gene is TRBV29-1, the J gene TRBJ2-3; 14 nucleotides match TRBD2. The J segment lost 6 bases and the V segment lost 8 bases, leaving 7 bases of the junction unmatched. CDR1 SQVTM and CDR2 ANQGSEA come from the germline V gene. The CDR3 runs 14 residues. CDR3 amino acids: CSLLTSGGGDTQYF. The DNA of the CDR3 is TGCAGCTTGCTGACTAGCGGGGGGGGGGATACGCAGTATTTT.

This clonotype has more than one count but fewer than ten. A much larger clone lies a single base off, so this may be a read error. V gene TRBV6-2 or TRBV6-3 combines with J gene TRBJ2-3, with 8 nucleotides matching TRBD1. From germline, CDR1 is MNHEY and CDR2 SVGEGT. Trimming removed 5 bases from V and 3 bases from J; junction bases left unmatched: 10. The CDR3 loop spans 16 amino acids. The DNA for the CDR3 is TGTGCCAGCAGTCTGTCCCAGGGGGCGCGTACAGATACGCAGTATTTT. Translating gives CASSLSQGARTDTQYF.

The chain joins TRBV4-2 to TRBJ1-1; 8 nucleotides align to TRBD1. CDR3 size: 16 residues. The V and J ends lost 3 bases and 0 bases, in that order; junction bases with no gene match: 6. The germline CDR1 and CDR2 sequences are LGHNA and YNFKEQ. In DNA form, the CDR3 reads TGTGCCAGCAGCCAGGCACAGGGGGTTATGAACACTGAAGCTTTCTTT. Its translation: CASSQAQGVMNTEAFF.

About this clonotype: A much larger clone lies a single base off, so this may be a read error. V gene TRBV18 combines with J gene TRBJ2-1, with TRBD2 matching 13 bases. This CDR3 is built from 17 residues. The germline V gene encodes CDR1 KGHSH and CDR2 LQKENI. CDR3 residues: CVSSPSGLAGAYNEQFF. The CDR3 DNA follows: TGTGTCAGCTCACCCTCCGGACTAGCGGGGGCCTACAATGAGCAGTTCTTC.

In this sample, this clonotype turned up many times. V usage is TRBV30 and J usage is TRBJ1-6; no clear D gene. V was shortened by 3 bases and J by 5 bases, with 11 bases between the two germline ends. There are 14 residues in the CDR3. Germline values: CDR1 GTSNPN, CDR2 SVGIG (reference sequence). CDR3 residues: CAWSINTDNSPLHF. DNA for the CDR3: TGTGCCTGGAGCATTAACACAGATAATTCACCCCTCCACTTT.

This clonotype was picked up a small number of times. The chain employs TRBV12-3 or TRBV12-4 and TRBJ1-5; unclear D gene. V was pared by 8 bases and J by 0 bases, with 8 bases between. The CDR3 spans 13 residues. The CDR3 is CASGPYSNQPQHF. CDR3 coding DNA: TGTGCCAGCGGCCCTTATAGCAATCAGCCCCAGCATTTT.

The chain carries TRBV12-3 or TRBV12-4 and TRBJ2-7, with a weak D call TRBD2 (6 bases). The germline V and J ends were trimmed by 5 bases and 5 bases, with 13 bases remaining between them. The CDR3 contains 13 residues. The CDR3 coding sequence is TGTGCCAGCAGTCAGATGGGCGGGAACGAGCAGTACTTC. Amino acid sequence: CASSQMGGNEQYF.

This clonotype has a count of ten or more. The chain is built from TRBV29-1 and TRBJ1-5, with unresolved D. The germline CDR1 and CDR2 sequences are SQVTM and ANQGSEA. Trimming cost V 4 bases and J 0 bases, with 7 bases left between them. The CDR3 is 13 residues long. This CDR3 reads CSVGENSNQPQHF. CDR3 sequence (DNA): TGCAGCGTTGGAGAGAATAGCAATCAGCCCCAGCATTTT. Full variable domain (remainder filled in from reference TRBV29-1 and TRBJ1-5): SAVISQKPSRDICQRGTSLTIQCQVDSQVTMMFWYRQQPGQSLTLIATANQGSEATYESGFVIDKFPISRPNLTFSTLTVSNMSPEDSSIYLCSVGENSNQPQHFGDGTRLSIL.

This clonotype was picked up many times. The rearrangement joins TRBV20-1 to TRBJ1-2, with a possible D match to TRBD1 (6 bases). The CDR3 consists of 16 residues. With 4 bases removed from V and 2 bases from J, the gap between germline ends came to 20 bases. The germline V gene has CDR1 DFQATT and CDR2 SNEGSKA (reference sequence). CDR3 region: CSATHSADRGNYGYTF. The CDR3 nucleotides read TGCAGTGCTACCCACTCTGCGGACAGAGGGAACTATGGCTACACCTTC.

This clonotype came up many times. The V call is TRBV12-3 or TRBV12-4, the J call TRBJ2-3; D call uncertain. This CDR3 has 15 residues. V was trimmed by 1 base and J by 3 bases, leaving 11 bases between them. The CDR3 DNA follows: TGTGCCAGCAGTTTAGAGGTTGACCCGACAGATACGCAGTATTTT. This sequence encodes CASSLEVDPTDTQYF.

The chain carries TRBV29-1 and TRBJ2-1; TRBD2 agrees at 11 bases. The germline V gene encodes CDR1 SQVTM and CDR2 ANQGSEA. The ends lost 8 bases at V and 6 bases at J; junction bases unmatched: 6. This CDR3 has 13 residues. DNA of the CDR3: TGCAGCACCCTAACTAGCGGGGGCAATGAGCAGTTCTTC. Translated: CSTLTSGGNEQFF.

This clonotype was observed a handful of times. This chain connects TRBV5-1 to TRBJ1-1; D may be TRBD1 (6 bases). V was shortened by 4 bases and J by 6 bases, with 22 bases between the two germline ends. In germline, CDR1 is SGHRS, CDR2 YFSETQ. The CDR3 consists of 16 residues. DNA of the CDR3: TGCGCCAGCAGCCTAACCGAAAACAGGGTTAAGGCTGAAGCTTTCTTT. This translates into CASSLTENRVKAEAFF. Supplemented by reference TRBV5-1 and TRBJ1-1, the full variable domain reads KAGVTQTPRYLIKTRGQQVTLSCSPISGHRSVSWYQQTPGQGLQFLFEYFSETQRNKGNFPGRFSGRQFSNSRSEMNVSTLELGDSALYLCASSLTENRVKAEAFFGQGTRLTVV.

This clonotype occurred a few times. The chain uses TRBV7-9 and TRBJ2-7; D call uncertain. The CDR3 is 12 residues long. The V end was cut by 0 bases, the J end by 7 bases, with 7 bases between. Germline V gives CDR1 SEHNR, CDR2 FQNEAQ (reference sequence). The CDR3 bases are TGTGCCAGCAGCTTAGCGCTGGGGGAGCAGTACTTC. Translating it yields CASSLALGEQYF.

This clonotype occurred a few times. This rearrangement joins TRBV6-5 to TRBJ1-2; 7 nucleotides agree with TRBD1. The V gene's germline CDR1 is MNHEY and CDR2 SVGAGI. The V segment lost 2 bases and the J segment 4 bases; nucleotides outside the gene matches: 7. The CDR3 has 15 amino acids. CDR3: CASSYMDRRGYGYTF. The DNA for the CDR3 is TGTGCCAGCAGTTACATGGACAGGAGGGGCTATGGCTACACCTTC.

In this sample, this clonotype turned up a few times. The V call is TRBV5-1, the J call TRBJ2-4; 10 nucleotides line up with TRBD1. CDR1 and CDR2 from the germline V gene are SGHRS and YFSETQ. This CDR3 is built from 15 residues. Unmatched junction bases numbered 8, after V lost 4 bases and J lost 7 bases. CDR3 amino acids: CASSVTTGQGNIQYF. As DNA, the CDR3 is TGCGCCAGCAGCGTTACCACGGGACAGGGGAACATTCAGTACTTC.

V and J are TRBV29-1 and TRBJ1-1; D is perhaps TRBD1 (5 bases). V lost 2 bases and J lost 4, with 14 bases in between. The CDR3 contains 14 residues. Germline loops: CDR1 SQVTM, CDR2 ANQGSEA. The chain's CDR3 is CSVEKGRGVTEAFF. Here the CDR3 DNA reads TGCAGCGTTGAAAAGGGACGAGGGGTCACTGAAGCTTTCTTT.